This T cell receptor (beta chain) was captured in a study of T cells in Graves' hyperthyroidism and ophthalmopathy. On the study more broadly: Peripheral blood collection took place at initial diagnosis, before any treatment. Study-level findings and limits: Most clonotypes expanded in thyroid above 0.001 were likewise present in blood.

PBMCs came from 8.5 to 10 ml fresh peripheral blood. Points on this clonotype: Its antigen is as yet unknown.

CDR1 and CDR2 from the germline V gene are DFQATT and SNEGSKA (reference sequence). This CDR3 spans 13 amino acids. V shed 2 bases, J shed 8 bases, and the junction held 6 bases outside the gene matches. From RNA transcripts, TCR beta CDR3 regions were amplified. HTBI primers were employed in a first-round RT-PCR of the TCR CDR3. Via MiXCR, TCRdb re-called the multiplex PCR reads, giving one row per CDR3 protein. This table has over 90,000 distinct CDR3 sequences, approximately 50% appearing once. This rearrangement joins TRBV20-1 to TRBJ1-5, with 7 bases lining up with TRBD1. This receptor was identified in a man aged 40-55 years with Graves' hyperthyroidism. Sequencing was done on a sample of blood. CDR3 nucleotides: TGCAGTGCTAGAATAACAGGGGAGGAGCCCCAGCATTTT. This gives the protein CSARITGEEPQHF.